These 18 T cell receptor beta chains came from one sample sequenced in a study of T-cell reconstitution after alpha-beta-depleted transplantation in children. Construction of the TCRbeta library involved unique molecular identifiers. Via MiXCR, TCRdb re-called the PCR reads, giving one row per CDR3 protein. The sample holds approximately 91,000 distinct CDR3 sequences, approximately 9.2% seen once. Material: PBMCs from the stem cell graft donor, obtained from the stem cell graft. All receptors come from a human donor who donated a stem cell graft to a child with congenital amegakaryocytic thrombocytopenia.

This clonotype was detected many times. CDR3 loop: CASSVLLAGGPSGTGELFF. The CDR3 nucleotides are TGTGCCAGCAGCGTACTCCTAGCGGGAGGGCCAAGTGGTACCGGGGAGCTGTTTTTT. The V call is TRBV11-2, the J call TRBJ2-2; 12 bases align to TRBD2. V shed 5 bases, J shed 5 bases, and the junction held 15 bases outside the gene matches. The germline gives CDR1 SGHAT, CDR2 FQNNGV. There are 19 residues in the CDR3.

In its sample, this clonotype was seen many times. V usage is TRBV5-1 and J usage is TRBJ1-1; D may be TRBD1 (5 bases). The CDR3 spans 15 residues. Germline CDR1 reads SGHRS; CDR2 reads YFSETQ. Trimming stripped 2 bases from V and 0 bases from J, with 11 bases between. The CDR3 DNA is TGCGCCAGCAGCTTTGGGGACGCCTTGAACACTGAAGCTTTCTTT. This gives the protein CASSFGDALNTEAFF. Full variable domain (missing parts from reference TRBV5-1 and TRBJ1-1): KAGVTQTPRYLIKTRGQQVTLSCSPISGHRSVSWYQQTPGQGLQFLFEYFSETQRNKGNFPGRFSGRQFSNSRSEMNVSTLELGDSALYLCASSFGDALNTEAFFGQGTRLTVV.

This clonotype was observed at least ten times. The V call is TRBV27, the J call TRBJ2-5, with D perhaps given as TRBD1 or TRBD2 (6 bases each). Germline V gene data show CDR1 as MNHEY and CDR2 as SMNVEV (reference sequence). CDR3 size: 14 residues. The V end was cut by 6 bases, the J end by 5 bases, with 16 bases between. The CDR3: CASSPRGGSETQYF. As DNA, the CDR3 is TGTGCCAGCAGCCCAAGAGGGGGGTCCGAGACCCAGTACTTC.

This clonotype was recorded many times. This chain joins TRBV6-5 and TRBJ2-2; TRBD2 aligns across 12 bases. The length of the CDR3 is 16 residues. The V segment lost 7 bases and the J segment 2 bases; nucleotides outside the gene matches: 5. Germline V lookup: CDR1 MNHEY, CDR2 SVGAGI. CDR3 amino acids: CASNRLAGANTGELFF. DNA of the CDR3: TGTGCCAGCAACAGACTAGCGGGGGCCAACACCGGGGAGCTGTTTTTT.

This clonotype was recorded many times. This chain connects TRBV7-2 to TRBJ2-3; D unclear. V shed 3 bases and J shed 4 bases, with 11 bases lying between them. The CDR3 sequence is 14 residues long. Germline V lookup: CDR1 SGHTA, CDR2 FQGNSA. CDR3 region: CASSFAQRPDTQYF. The CDR3 nucleotides read TGTGCCAGCAGCTTCGCGCAACGGCCAGATACGCAGTATTTT.

This clonotype was found many times. The rearrangement links TRBV6-1 to TRBJ2-2, with a tentative D call TRBD1 (5 bases). With 6 bases removed from V and 1 base from J, the gap between germline ends came to 15 bases. The length of the CDR3 is 16 residues. Germline V lookup: CDR1 MNHNS, CDR2 SASEGT. CDR3 bases: TGTGCCAGCAGGGTGACCACTCAGGGGAACACCGGGGAGCTGTTTTTT. As protein: CASRVTTQGNTGELFF.

The chain joins TRBV20-1 to TRBJ2-7; TRBD1 is a possible D gene (5 bases). The CDR3 spans 15 residues. The germline V gene has CDR1 DFQATT and CDR2 SNEGSKA (reference sequence). With 5 bases removed from V and 0 bases from J, the gap between germline ends came to 17 bases. The CDR3 sequence is CSAPGRGSSSYEQYF. CDR3 nucleotide sequence: TGCAGTGCTCCAGGTAGGGGCTCCAGCTCCTACGAGCAGTACTTC.

The chain recombines TRBV20-1 with TRBJ1-1, with D tentatively TRBD1 (5 bases). CDR3 length: 12 residues. The germline V gene encodes CDR1 DFQATT and CDR2 SNEGSKA (reference sequence). V lost 6 bases and J lost 5, with 13 bases in between. The CDR3 coding sequence is TGCAGTGCAGGGAGCGGGGGGACTGAAGCTTTCTTT. Residues: CSAGSGGTEAFF.

At least ten counts were recorded for this clonotype. The gene calls are TRBV28 and TRBJ1-5; possible D gene TRBD1, 6 bases. Germline V CDR1 and CDR2: MDHEN, SYDVKM. Trimming shortened V by 4 bases and J by 4 bases, and 20 bases separated the two germline ends. This CDR3 spans 17 amino acids. The CDR3 region is CASSYSLSGTLNQPQHF. CDR3 in DNA: TGTGCCAGCAGTTACTCTCTATCCGGGACACTTAATCAGCCCCAGCATTTT.

This clonotype was seen ten or more times. The chain recombines TRBV28 with TRBJ1-4; TRBD1 agrees at 9 bases. The CDR3 loop spans 12 amino acids. J was trimmed by 7 bases and V by 6 bases; bases with no gene match: 0. The V gene's germline CDR1 is MDHEN and CDR2 SYDVKM. CDR3 in amino acids: CASRQGAEKLFF. The CDR3 DNA sequence: TGTGCCAGCAGACAGGGGGCTGAAAAACTGTTTTTT.

This clonotype was observed many times. J is TRBJ1-6 and V is TRBV6-1; a weak D match, TRBD1 (6 bases). This CDR3 spans 16 amino acids. Per the germline V gene, CDR1 is MNHNS and CDR2 is SASEGT. Trimming stripped 1 base from V and 4 bases from J, with 11 bases between. The CDR3 nucleotides read TGTGCCAGCAGTGAAGGGGCAGGGGCTTATAATTCACCCCTCCACTTT. Its translation is CASSEGAGAYNSPLHF.

Ten or more counts support this clonotype. The rearrangement links TRBV5-1 to TRBJ2-3; a weak D match, TRBD1 (6 bases). V shed 5 bases and J shed 0 bases, with 19 bases lying between them. CDR1 and CDR2 (germline): SGHRS, YFSETQ. This CDR3 has 17 residues. The CDR3, as DNA: TGCGCCAGCAGATACTTCGAAACAGGGCGTAGCACAGATACGCAGTATTTT. It codes for CASRYFETGRSTDTQYF. The entire variable domain, with the rest obtained from reference TRBV5-1 and TRBJ2-3, is as follows: KAGVTQTPRYLIKTRGQQVTLSCSPISGHRSVSWYQQTPGQGLQFLFEYFSETQRNKGNFPGRFSGRQFSNSRSEMNVSTLELGDSALYLCASRYFETGRSTDTQYFGPGTRLTVL.

This clonotype showed up many times. V gene TRBV20-1 combines with J gene TRBJ2-7; D is possibly TRBD2 (6 bases). Trimming left V 4 bases short and J 2 bases short, with 12 bases between. Germline V lookup: CDR1 DFQATT, CDR2 SNEGSKA (reference sequence). The length of the CDR3 is 13 residues. Here the CDR3 DNA reads TGCAGTGCTATTAACGGCGGGACCTACGAGCAGTACTTC. Its translation is CSAINGGTYEQYF.

The table lists this clonotype with many counts. The CDR3 nucleotides are TGTGCCAGCAGTCCTCAGGGAGGCGGGGAGCTGTTTTTT. The encoded protein is CASSPQGGGELFF. The V gene is TRBV12-3 or TRBV12-4, the J gene TRBJ2-2, with a possible D match to TRBD2 (6 bases). This CDR3 has 13 residues. V was trimmed by 5 bases and J by 7 bases, leaving 11 bases between them.

This clonotype was seen ten or more times. The chain recombines TRBV6-5 with TRBJ1-5; D perhaps matches TRBD1 (5 bases). V was cut by 6 bases and J by 7 bases, with 16 bases left in between. The CDR3 is 14 amino acids. CDR1 MNHEY and CDR2 SVGAGI come from the germline V gene. The CDR3 here is CASSRYQGGQPQHF. The CDR3 region has the DNA TGTGCCAGCAGCCGCTACCAGGGCGGGCAGCCCCAGCATTTT.

This clonotype was detected many times. CDR3 sequence: CASSFLAGEGSDEQFF. The CDR3 DNA reads TGTGCCAGCAGTTTTTTAGCGGGAGAAGGGAGCGATGAGCAGTTCTTC. The V call is TRBV12-3 or TRBV12-4, the J call TRBJ2-1; 9 bases line up with TRBD2. This CDR3 is built from 16 residues. V shed 3 bases and J 8 bases; nucleotides not matched to a gene: 11.

This clonotype came up many times. The rearrangement links TRBV7-9 to TRBJ1-1; D is undetermined. The germline V gene encodes CDR1 SEHNR and CDR2 FQNEAQ (reference sequence). This CDR3 contains 14 residues. The V end lost 1 base, the J end lost 2 bases, and 8 bases lay between the germline ends. For the CDR3, the DNA is TGTGCCAGCAGCTTAGTCCAGGTAAACACTGAAGCTTTCTTT. The encoded protein is CASSLVQVNTEAFF.

This clonotype was seen at least ten times. V is TRBV5-1 and J is TRBJ2-5; no definite D call. Germline values: CDR1 SGHRS, CDR2 YFSETQ. There are 13 residues in the CDR3. Trimming shortened V by 1 base and J by 5 bases, and 9 bases separated the two germline ends. CDR3 bases: TGCGCCAGCAGCTTGCCCGGCCGGGAGACCCAGTACTTC. Translation gives CASSLPGRETQYF.